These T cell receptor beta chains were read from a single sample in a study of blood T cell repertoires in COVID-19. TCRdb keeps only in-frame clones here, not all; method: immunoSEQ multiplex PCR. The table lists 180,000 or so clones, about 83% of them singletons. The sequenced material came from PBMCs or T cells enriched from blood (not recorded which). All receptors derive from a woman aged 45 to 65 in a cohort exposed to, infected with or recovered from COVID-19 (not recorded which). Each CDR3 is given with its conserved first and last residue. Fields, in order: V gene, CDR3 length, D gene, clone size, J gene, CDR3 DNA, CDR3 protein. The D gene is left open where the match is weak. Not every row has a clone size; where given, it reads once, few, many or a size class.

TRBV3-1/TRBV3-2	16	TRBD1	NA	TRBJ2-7	TGTGCCAGCAGCACCAAGCCGGGACAGGGATCCTACGAGCAGTACTTC	CASSTKPGQGSYEQYF
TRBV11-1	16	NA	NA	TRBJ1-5	TGTGCCAGCAGCCCCCGGCCCAGGCCGGCCAATCAGCCCCAGCATTTT	CASSPRPRPANQPQHF
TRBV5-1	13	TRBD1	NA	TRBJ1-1	TGCGCCAGCAGCTCTGACAGGGGAACTGAAGCTTTCTTT	CASSSDRGTEAFF
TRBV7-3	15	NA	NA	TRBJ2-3	TGTGCCAGCAGCTTAACGGTCCAGGGCACAGATACGCAGTATTTT	CASSLTVQGTDTQYF
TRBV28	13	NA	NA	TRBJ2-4	TGTGCCAGCAGTTTTCTTTGGGAGAACATTCAGTACTTC	CASSFLWENIQYF
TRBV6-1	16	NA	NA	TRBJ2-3	TGTGCCAGCAGTGACAACGGCGGGGTGGGGGCAGATACGCAGTATTTT	CASSDNGGVGADTQYF
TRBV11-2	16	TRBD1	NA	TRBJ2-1	TGTGCCAGCAGCCCACAAGGACAGGGAAACTACAATGAGCAGTTCTTC	CASSPQGQGNYNEQFF
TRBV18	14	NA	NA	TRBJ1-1	TGTGCCAGCTCATTATCAGGGGTGGACACTGAAGCTTTCTTT	CASSLSGVDTEAFF
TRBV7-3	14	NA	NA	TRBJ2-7	TGTGCCAGCAGCCCCACGGGGGTGGCCTACGAGCAGTACTTC	CASSPTGVAYEQYF
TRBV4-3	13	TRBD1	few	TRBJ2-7	TGCGCCAGCAGCCAAGATAGGGGGCTTGAGCAGTACTTC	CASSQDRGLEQYF
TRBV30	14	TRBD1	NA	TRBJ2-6	TGTGCCTGGAGCACAGGACAGGGTACCAACGTCCTGACTTTC	CAWSTGQGTNVLTF
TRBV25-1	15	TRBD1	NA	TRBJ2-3	TGTGCCAGCAGTAAAAGGACAGGGGGTACAGATACGCAGTATTTT	CASSKRTGGTDTQYF
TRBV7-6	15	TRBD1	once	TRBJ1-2	TGTGCCAGCAGCTTAGAGACAGGGGTGGGCTATGGCTACACCTTC	CASSLETGVGYGYTF
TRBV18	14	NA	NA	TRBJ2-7	TGTGCCAGCTCACCACTCGCAGGTCCCTACGAGCAGTACTTC	CASSPLAGPYEQYF
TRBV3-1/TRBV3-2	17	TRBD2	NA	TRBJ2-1	TGTGCCAGCAGCCAAGGATATTCCAGCGGGACCTACAATGAGCAGTTCTTC	CASSQGYSSGTYNEQFF
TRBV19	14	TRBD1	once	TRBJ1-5	TGTGCCAGTAGTAACTCAGGGGGCCGAGAGCCCCAGCATTTT	CASSNSGGREPQHF
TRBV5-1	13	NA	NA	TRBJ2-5	TGCGCCAGCAGCTTGGACGGCCAAGAGACCCAGTACTTC	CASSLDGQETQYF
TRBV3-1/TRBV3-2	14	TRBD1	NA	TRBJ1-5	TGTGCCAGCAGCCAGGGACAGGTCCATCAGCCCCAGCATTTT	CASSQGQVHQPQHF
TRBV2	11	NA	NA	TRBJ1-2	TGTGCCAGCAGAGGGAGCTATGGCTACACCTTC	CASRGSYGYTF
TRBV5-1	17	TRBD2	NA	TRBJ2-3	TGCGCCAGCAGCTTGGCCCCAGGAGCGGGAGGCTCAGATACGCAGTATTTT	CASSLAPGAGGSDTQYF
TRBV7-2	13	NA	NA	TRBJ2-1	TGTGCCAGCAGCACCACTAGGTCCGATGAGCAGTTCTTC	CASSTTRSDEQFF
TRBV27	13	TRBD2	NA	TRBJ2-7	TGTGCCAGCAGTTTTCGCGGGAGTTACGAGCAGTACTTC	CASSFRGSYEQYF
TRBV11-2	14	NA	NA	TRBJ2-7	TGTGCCAGCAGCTTAAGGGACGGGGGCTACGAGCAGTACTTC	CASSLRDGGYEQYF
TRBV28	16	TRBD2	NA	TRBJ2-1	TGTGCCAGCAGTTTGAATGGGCTAGCGGATTACAATGAGCAGTTCTTC	CASSLNGLADYNEQFF
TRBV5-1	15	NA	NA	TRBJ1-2	TGCGCCAGCAGCCAATCCCGGGACAATAACTATGGCTACACCTTC	CASSQSRDNNYGYTF
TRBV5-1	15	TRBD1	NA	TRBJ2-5	TGCGCCAGCAGCTTTGGGACAGTTCAACAAGAGACCCAGTACTTC	CASSFGTVQQETQYF
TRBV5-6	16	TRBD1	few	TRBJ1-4	TGTGCCAGCAGCTTTGGACAGGAACGAACTAATGAAAAACTGTTTTTT	CASSFGQERTNEKLFF
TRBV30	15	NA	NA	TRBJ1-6	TGTGCCTGGAGTGCCCCTCCGGGGTGGAATTCACCCCTCCACTTT	CAWSAPPGWNSPLHF
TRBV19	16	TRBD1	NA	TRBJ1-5	TGTGCCAGTAATCTGGACAGGTTTTATAGCAATCAGCCCCAGCATTTT	CASNLDRFYSNQPQHF
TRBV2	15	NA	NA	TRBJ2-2	TGTGCCAGCAGTGATAACAGGGCCAGCACCGGGGAGCTGTTTTTT	CASSDNRASTGELFF
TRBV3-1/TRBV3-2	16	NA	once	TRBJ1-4	TGTGCCAGCAGCCAAGAAACGAGTTCAACTAATGAAAAACTGTTTTTT	CASSQETSSTNEKLFF